One sample yielded the 3 T cell receptor beta chains listed below, sequenced in a study of CD8 T cells in Susac syndrome. The RNA, about 0.45 to 1 ug, was put through reverse transcription using random hexamers. One entry per CDR3 protein results from TCRdb running MiXCR on the immunoSEQ multiplex PCR reads. The sample holds about 120,000 distinct CDR3 sequences; 94% are singletons and the top ten take about 0.098%. Sequenced: CD4+ T cells from PBMCs. The receptors were gathered from a human donor in good health.

In this sample, this clonotype turned up a few times. The chain has TRBV15 and TRBJ2-5; D is ambiguous. V shed 0 bases and J shed 5 bases, with 4 bases lying between them. Germline CDR1 and CDR2: LNHNV and YYDKDF (reference sequence). This CDR3 spans 12 amino acids. The CDR3 DNA follows: TGTGCCACCAGCAGAGACGTTGAGACCCAGTACTTC. Protein sequence: CATSRDVETQYF.

The chain couples TRBV30 to TRBJ1-6; D ambiguous. The CDR3 covers 13 residues. CDR1 is GTSNPN and CDR2 is SVGIG in the germline V gene (reference sequence). V lost 0 bases to trimming and J lost 5 bases, with 5 bases between them. The CDR3 nucleotides are TGTGCCTGGAGTGTGGACCATAATTCACCCCTCCACTTT. Translated, it gives CAWSVDHNSPLHF.

The V gene is TRBV29-1, the J gene TRBJ1-3, with D tentatively TRBD1 (5 bases). V lost 7 bases, J lost 0 bases, and 7 bases lay in between. Germline V gene data show CDR1 as SQVTM and CDR2 as ANQGSEA. The CDR3 has 12 amino acids. The CDR3 nucleotides read TGCAGCGCGGGGACCTCTGGAAACACCATATATTTT. Encoded protein: CSAGTSGNTIYF. Variable domain in full (rest from reference TRBV29-1 and TRBJ1-3): SAVISQKPSRDICQRGTSLTIQCQVDSQVTMMFWYRQQPGQSLTLIATANQGSEATYESGFVIDKFPISRPNLTFSTLTVSNMSPEDSSIYLCSAGTSGNTIYFGEGSWLTVV.